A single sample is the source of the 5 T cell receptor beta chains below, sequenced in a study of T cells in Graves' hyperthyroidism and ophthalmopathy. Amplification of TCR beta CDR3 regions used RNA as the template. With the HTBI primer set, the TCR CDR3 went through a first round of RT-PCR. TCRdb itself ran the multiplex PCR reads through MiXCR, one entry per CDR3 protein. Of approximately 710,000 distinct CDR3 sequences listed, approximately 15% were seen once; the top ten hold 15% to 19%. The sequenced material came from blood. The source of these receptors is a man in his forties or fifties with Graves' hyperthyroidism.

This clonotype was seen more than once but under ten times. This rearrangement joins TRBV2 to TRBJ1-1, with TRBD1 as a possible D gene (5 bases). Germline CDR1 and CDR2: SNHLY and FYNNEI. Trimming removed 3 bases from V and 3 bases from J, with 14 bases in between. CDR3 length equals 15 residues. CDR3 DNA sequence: TGTGCCAGCAGTGAGGAGGGGAGGAGGGACACTGAAGCTTTCTTT. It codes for CASSEEGRRDTEAFF.

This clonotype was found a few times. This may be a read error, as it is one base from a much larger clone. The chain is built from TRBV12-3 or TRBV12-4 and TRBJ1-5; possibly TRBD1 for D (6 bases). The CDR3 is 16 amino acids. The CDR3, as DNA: TGTGCCAGCAGTTTAGGCAGGGGCAGGAGCAATCAGCCCCGGCATTTT. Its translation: CASSLGRGRSNQPRHF.

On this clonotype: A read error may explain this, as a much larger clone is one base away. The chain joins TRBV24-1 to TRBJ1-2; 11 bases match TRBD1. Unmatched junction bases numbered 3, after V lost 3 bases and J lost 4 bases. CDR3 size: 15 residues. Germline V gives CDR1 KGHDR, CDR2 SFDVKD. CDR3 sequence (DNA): TGTGCCACCAGTGATCGGACAGGGGGCAGCTATGGCTACACCTTC. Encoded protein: CATSDRTGGSYGYTF.

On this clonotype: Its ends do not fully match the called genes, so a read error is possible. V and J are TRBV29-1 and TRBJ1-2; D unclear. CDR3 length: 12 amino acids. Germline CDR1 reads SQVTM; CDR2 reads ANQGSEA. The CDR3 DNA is TGCAGCGTTGACCAACTATCCGATGGCTACGCCTTC. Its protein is CSVDQLSDGYAF.

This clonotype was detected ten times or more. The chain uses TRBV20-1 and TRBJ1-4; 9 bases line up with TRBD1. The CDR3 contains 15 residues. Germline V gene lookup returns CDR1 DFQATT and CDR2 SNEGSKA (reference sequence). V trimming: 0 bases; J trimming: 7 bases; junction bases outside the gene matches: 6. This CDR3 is CSARDYRGRLEKLFF. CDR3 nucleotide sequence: TGCAGTGCTAGAGATTACAGGGGGCGACTTGAAAAACTGTTTTTT.